This T cell receptor (beta chain) was profiled in a study of early T cells in non-severe SARS-CoV-2 infection. With V trimmed by 0 bases and J by 0 bases, 19 bases remained unmatched. The CDR3 has 23 amino acids. MiXCR was run by TCRdb on the 5' RACE reads, yielding one entry per CDR3 protein. The sample holds roughly 56,000 distinct CDR3 sequences, roughly 15% seen once. The V and J genes are TRBV23-1 and TRBJ2-1; 11 positions match TRBD2. TRBV23-1 is placed among ORFs of uncertain function. The clonotype comes from an adult who was a healthcare worker with PCR-confirmed SARS-CoV-2 infection or an uninfected control (not recorded which). This sample comprised whole blood, obtained at baseline. CDR3 residues: CASSQSGNLKTSGIISSYNEQFF. DNA for the CDR3: TGCGCCAGCAGTCAATCGGGCAATCTGAAGACTAGCGGGATAATTAGCTCCTACAATGAGCAGTTCTTC.